A selection of T cell receptor beta chains follows, all from one sample in a study of human T cells and chemical hapten exposure. TCRdb redid the calling of the reads with MiXCR, one entry per CDR3 protein. The data contain around 120,000 distinct CDR3 sequences, over 6.5% of them seen just once; the ten biggest clones take up just over 1.4%. Material for sequencing was whole blood. All receptors come from a human donor in good health. Some clones in this sample may be carry-over from other donors' samples. Both conserved end residues are part of each CDR3. The order of the fields is D gene, J gene, V gene, clone size, CDR3 DNA, CDR3 protein. D genes are given only for firm matches. Clone size is not always given. Where it is, it says once, few, many or a class for expanded clones.

d_gene: TRBD1
j_gene: TRBJ2-7
v_gene: TRBV12-3/TRBV12-4
abundance: few
CDR3nt: TGTGCCAGCAGTCCCCGACCGGGACAGAACTACGAGCAGTACTTC
CDR3aa: CASSPRPGQNYEQYF

d_gene: -
j_gene: TRBJ1-4
v_gene: TRBV29-1
abundance: -
CDR3nt: TGCAGCGCCTTGACAGCTACAACTAATGAAAAACTGTTTTTT
CDR3aa: CSALTATTNEKLFF

d_gene: -
j_gene: TRBJ1-4
v_gene: TRBV29-1
abundance: many
CDR3nt: TGCAGCGGAGGCCGGGCCGCAACTAATGAAAAACTGTTTTTT
CDR3aa: CSGGRAATNEKLFF

d_gene: TRBD1
j_gene: TRBJ1-2
v_gene: TRBV7-6
abundance: many
CDR3nt: TGTGCCAGCAGCTTAGGGGACAGGGAAATCTCTGGCTACACCTTC
CDR3aa: CASSLGDREISGYTF

d_gene: -
j_gene: TRBJ2-1
v_gene: TRBV5-5
abundance: many
CDR3nt: TGTGCCAGTCAGACTAGTACACCGAACAATGAGCAGTTCTTC
CDR3aa: CASQTSTPNNEQFF

d_gene: -
j_gene: TRBJ2-1
v_gene: TRBV5-6
abundance: few
CDR3nt: TGTGCCAGCAGCTTGGGCCAGGGACGAAGTAACAATGAGCAGTTCTTC
CDR3aa: CASSLGQGRSNNEQFF

d_gene: -
j_gene: TRBJ2-5
v_gene: TRBV7-2
abundance: many
CDR3nt: TGTGCCAGCAGCCCCGAGGGGGTTGGTAAAGAGACCCAGTACTTC
CDR3aa: CASSPEGVGKETQYF

d_gene: TRBD1
j_gene: TRBJ1-2
v_gene: TRBV6-1
abundance: -
CDR3nt: TGTGCCAGCAGTGACTTGGGGACAGTGATATCGCCCTTC
CDR3aa: CASSDLGTVISPF

d_gene: TRBD1
j_gene: TRBJ1-2
v_gene: TRBV6-5
abundance: few
CDR3nt: TGTGCCAGCAGTGGCCCCGGGACAGGGGGCTCGGATGGCTACACCTTC
CDR3aa: CASSGPGTGGSDGYTF

d_gene: TRBD1
j_gene: TRBJ2-2
v_gene: TRBV29-1
abundance: -
CDR3nt: TGCAGCGTAAAACAACCGGGACAGATTACCGGGGAGCTGTTTTTT
CDR3aa: CSVKQPGQITGELFF

d_gene: -
j_gene: TRBJ2-3
v_gene: TRBV5-6
abundance: once
CDR3nt: TGTGCCAGCAGCGGGGACCCCTTGGCAGATACGCAGTATTTT
CDR3aa: CASSGDPLADTQYF

d_gene: TRBD1
j_gene: TRBJ1-6
v_gene: TRBV27
abundance: many
CDR3nt: TGTGCCAGCAGTCAGCGGGGACAGGGGGTTATGAAGGATAATTCACCCCTCCACTTT
CDR3aa: CASSQRGQGVMKDNSPLHF

d_gene: -
j_gene: TRBJ1-1
v_gene: TRBV2
abundance: many
CDR3nt: TGTGCCACCACGACAGACCTCAACACTGAAGCTTTCTTT
CDR3aa: CATTTDLNTEAFF

d_gene: TRBD2
j_gene: TRBJ2-3
v_gene: TRBV6-6
abundance: many
CDR3nt: TGTGCCGGGACTAGCGGTATGAAGACAGATACGCAGTATTTT
CDR3aa: CAGTSGMKTDTQYF

d_gene: -
j_gene: TRBJ2-7
v_gene: TRBV10-3
abundance: many
CDR3nt: TGTGCCATCAGTGACGGACGGTCCTCCTACGAGCAGTACTTC
CDR3aa: CAISDGRSSYEQYF

d_gene: -
j_gene: TRBJ2-1
v_gene: TRBV12-3/TRBV12-4
abundance: -
CDR3nt: TGTGCCAGCATGGAACGAGCGGCGGGTGAGCAGTTCTTC
CDR3aa: CASMERAAGEQFF

d_gene: -
j_gene: TRBJ1-1
v_gene: TRBV18
abundance: -
CDR3nt: TGTGCCAGCTCAAAGGGGGCTGAAGCTTTCTTT
CDR3aa: CASSKGAEAFF

d_gene: TRBD1
j_gene: TRBJ2-7
v_gene: TRBV7-9
abundance: many
CDR3nt: TGTGCCAGCAGCTCATTCCGACAGGGGGCCCTCCACGAGCAGTACTTC
CDR3aa: CASSSFRQGALHEQYF

d_gene: -
j_gene: TRBJ1-5
v_gene: TRBV19
abundance: -
CDR3nt: TGTGCCAGTAGTATCCCCTTTCCGGGGAATCAGCCCCAGCATTTT
CDR3aa: CASSIPFPGNQPQHF

d_gene: -
j_gene: TRBJ2-7
v_gene: TRBV29-1
abundance: -
CDR3nt: TGCAGCGTTGAAGTGAGGGGATCGGCCTACGAGCAGTACTTC
CDR3aa: CSVEVRGSAYEQYF

d_gene: TRBD1
j_gene: TRBJ2-7
v_gene: TRBV29-1
abundance: -
CDR3nt: TGCAGCGTTGAAGAACAGGGGATCACCTACGAGCAGTACTTC
CDR3aa: CSVEEQGITYEQYF

d_gene: -
j_gene: TRBJ2-1
v_gene: TRBV20-1
abundance: -
CDR3nt: TGCAGTGCTAGGGCGGGGTCCTACAATGAGCAGTTCTTC
CDR3aa: CSARAGSYNEQFF